A selection of T cell receptor beta chains follows, all from one sample in a study of T cells in Graves' hyperthyroidism and ophthalmopathy. TCRdb analysed the multiplex PCR reads with MiXCR anew, one entry per CDR3 protein. The sample includes hundreds of thousands of distinct CDR3 sequences, just under 45% of them seen just once. What was sequenced was peripheral blood or thyroid tissue (not recorded which). All receptors derive from an adult man with Graves' disease, either hyperthyroidism or ophthalmopathy (not recorded which). The CDR3 runs from the conserved cysteine through the conserved F or W. The order of the fields is V gene, J gene, CDR3 protein.

TRBV24-1	TRBJ1-2	CAYRGLEGYTF
TRBV7-9	TRBJ1-5	CASSGRILSNQPQHF
TRBV20-1	TRBJ2-7	CSASVTGREQYF
TRBV14	TRBJ1-1	CASSQEVEVNTEAFF
TRBV11-1	TRBJ1-6	CASSSHDLQGTGSPLHF
TRBV24-1	TRBJ1-1	CATRSPLNTEAFF
TRBV15	TRBJ1-6	CATSRDPPRTDSPLHF
TRBV29-1	TRBJ2-2	CSVEWGQGARTGELFF
TRBV7-4	TRBJ1-6	CARKGKLDNSPLHF
TRBV5-1	TRBJ1-4	CASSLTGPAEKLFF
TRBV10-3	TRBJ2-5	CAQTAGIQETQYF
TRBV2	TRBJ1-5	CASSEGAGEQPQHF
TRBV20-1	TRBJ2-5	CSGDSYGGRETQYF
TRBV7-2	TRBJ1-2	CASSSSSGGGYTF
TRBV11-2	TRBJ2-5	CASSSLARDRQETQYF
TRBV7-2	TRBJ2-5	CASSRGLAGAGGETQYF
TRBV7-2	TRBJ1-5	CASSSWGEDGQPQHF
TRBV12-3/TRBV12-4	TRBJ2-2	CASSRTSGVDTGELFF
TRBV7-2	TRBJ2-7	CASSLTTGRLSF